The 22 T cell receptor beta chains below come from one sample, sequenced in a study of cytomegalovirus exposure and HLA in healthy donors. Both 60 Vbeta primers and 13 Jbeta primers went into the PCR. Assay: immunoSEQ multiplex PCR; the TCRdb copy retains only in-frame clones and omits some. The table has roughly 180,000 clones, 79% seen once. The source material was PBMCs. The receptors here all came from a girl aged 10-17 years in good health and CMV-seropositive.

The chain combines TRBV4-3 with TRBJ2-3, with TRBD1 matching over 7 bases. The length of the CDR3 is 21 residues. V shed 0 bases and J 4 bases; nucleotides not matched to a gene: 22. Germline lookup yields CDR1 LGHNA and CDR2 YSLEER. The CDR3 DNA reads as TGCGCCAGCAGCCAAGATCAGGTCCGGGACAGACTTGGACTCTGGGCAGATACGCAGTATTTT. It specifies CASSQDQVRDRLGLWADTQYF.

This chain connects TRBV9 to TRBJ2-7, with no clear D. The germline gives CDR1 SGDLS, CDR2 YYNGEE. The CDR3 spans 15 residues. V gave up 4 bases and J gave up 0 bases, with 14 bases separating them. CDR3 DNA: TGTGCCAGCAGCTCACTGCTTGGGCCCTCCTACGAGCAGTACTTC. Translation: CASSSLLGPSYEQYF.

V and J are TRBV7-2 and TRBJ2-7; TRBD2 matches at 9 bases. Trimming at V came to 0 bases and at J to 4 bases, leaving 7 bases not matched to a gene. CDR3 length equals 16 residues. Germline V gene lookup returns CDR1 SGHTA and CDR2 FQGNSA. The CDR3 reads CASSLAPSGGFYEQYF. CDR3 nucleotides: TGTGCCAGCAGCTTAGCCCCCAGCGGGGGGTTTTACGAGCAGTACTTC.

This chain uses TRBV11-3 with TRBJ2-3; D possibly corresponds to TRBD1 (5 bases). Germline V gives CDR1 SGHNT, CDR2 YENEEA. The CDR3 consists of 14 residues. Trimming cost V 0 bases and J 4 bases, with 8 bases left between them. The CDR3 nucleotides read TGTGCCAGCAGCTTAGACAGGGTGGCAGATACGCAGTATTTT. It is translated as CASSLDRVADTQYF.

The rearrangement uses TRBV14 and TRBJ1-3; the D gene is possibly TRBD1 (6 bases). This CDR3 spans 16 amino acids. Trimming cost V 3 bases and J 0 bases, with 12 bases left between them. Germline V gene sequence: CDR1 SGHDN, CDR2 FVKESK. CDR3 loop: CASSHGDRLSGNTIYF. The CDR3 DNA follows: TGTGCCAGCAGCCATGGTGACAGGCTCTCTGGAAACACCATATATTTT. The entire variable domain, with the rest obtained from reference TRBV14 and TRBJ1-3, is as follows: EAGVTQFPSHSVIEKGQTVTLRCDPISGHDNLYWYRRVMGKEIKFLLHFVKESKQDESGMPNNRFLAERTGGTYSTLKVQPAELEDSGVYFCASSHGDRLSGNTIYFGEGSWLTVV.

The genes are TRBV12-5 and TRBJ2-1, with 7 bases identical to TRBD1. V trimming: 0 bases; J trimming: 7 bases; junction bases outside the gene matches: 6. There are 15 residues in the CDR3. Germline lookup yields CDR1 LGHNT and CDR2 FRNRAP. The CDR3 nucleotides are TGTGCTAGTGGTTTGGTACAGGGGTTCGTGAATGAGCAGTTCTTC. It is translated as CASGLVQGFVNEQFF.

This sequence joins TRBV6-6 and TRBJ1-4, with D tentatively TRBD1 (5 bases). Looked up from germline, CDR1 is MNHNY and CDR2 is SVGAGI (reference sequence). CDR3 length: 13 amino acids. Trimming pared 4 bases from V and 7 bases from J, leaving 10 bases between. CDR3 amino acids: CASSFGHTEKLFF. In DNA form, the CDR3 reads TGTGCCAGCAGTTTTGGACATACTGAAAAACTGTTTTTT.

The J gene is TRBJ1-1, the V gene TRBV29-1; unclear D gene. CDR1 SQVTM and CDR2 ANQGSEA come from the germline V gene. Trimming stripped 7 bases from V and 11 bases from J, with 11 bases between. The CDR3 contains 9 residues. The CDR3 nucleotides read TGCAGCGCCGGGAATGAGGCTTTCTTT. This codes for CSAGNEAFF.

The chain has TRBV5-1 and TRBJ2-3, with D perhaps TRBD2 (7 bases). The CDR3 consists of 18 residues. Trimming removed 2 bases from V and 2 bases from J, with 21 bases in between. Germline-derived CDR1 and CDR2 are SGHRS and YFSETQ. The CDR3: CASSFSVEAGAITDTQYF. CDR3 in DNA: TGCGCCAGCAGCTTTAGTGTTGAGGCGGGGGCCATCACAGATACGCAGTATTTT. Using reference TRBV5-1 and TRBJ2-3 for the parts outside the CDR3, the full variable domain is KAGVTQTPRYLIKTRGQQVTLSCSPISGHRSVSWYQQTPGQGLQFLFEYFSETQRNKGNFPGRFSGRQFSNSRSEMNVSTLELGDSALYLCASSFSVEAGAITDTQYFGPGTRLTVL.

CDR3 sequence (DNA): TGTGCCAGCAGCTCGGGACAGGTAACCTACGAGCAGTACTTC. As protein: CASSSGQVTYEQYF. This chain joins TRBV7-9 and TRBJ2-7, with 8 bases fitting TRBD1. The V and J ends lost 4 bases and 2 bases, in that order; junction bases with no gene match: 4. Germline lookup yields CDR1 SEHNR and CDR2 FQNEAQ (reference sequence). CDR3 length: 14 amino acids.

The chain is built from TRBV27 and TRBJ2-7, with TRBD2 as a possible D gene (6 bases). Trimming removed 3 bases from V and 3 bases from J, with 12 bases in between. The CDR3 spans 14 residues. The germline CDR1 and CDR2 sequences are MNHEY and SMNVEV (reference sequence). CDR3 bases: TGTGCCAGCAGTTTTCTAGCGACCGACTACGAGCAGTACTTC. The encoded protein is CASSFLATDYEQYF.

This clone appeared once. The gene calls are TRBV5-1 and TRBJ1-4; no reliable D call. The CDR3 extends over 13 amino acids. Germline CDR1 is SGHRS and CDR2 is YFSETQ. The V and J ends lost 1 base and 4 bases respectively, with 5 bases between them. The CDR3 reads CASSLRSNEKLFF. The DNA of the CDR3 is TGCGCCAGCAGCTTGAGGAGTAATGAAAAACTGTTTTTT.

The rearrangement links TRBV25-1 to TRBJ2-4; 8 nucleotides match TRBD2. CDR1 is MGHDK and CDR2 is SYGVNS in the germline V gene. V trimming: 4 bases; J trimming: 6 bases; junction bases outside the gene matches: 5. The CDR3 is made up of 14 amino acids. The CDR3 bases are TGTGCCAGCAGTGTACTAGCGGATCCAAACATTCAGTACTTC. It translates to CASSVLADPNIQYF.

The chain has TRBV11-2 and TRBJ1-2; D is possibly TRBD1 (6 bases). The germline V gene has CDR1 SGHAT and CDR2 FQNNGV. V lost 11 bases, J lost 2 bases, and 9 bases lay in between. The CDR3 has 11 amino acids. CDR3 region: CAAGENYGYTF. In DNA form, the CDR3 reads TGTGCCGCAGGGGAAAACTATGGCTACACCTTC.

The chain links TRBV4-3 to TRBJ2-6; weak D call: TRBD1 (5 bases). Trimming took off 1 base at V and 0 bases at J, with 7 bases between the two ends. This CDR3 has 16 amino acids. Looked up from germline, CDR1 is LGHNA and CDR2 is YSLEER. For the CDR3, the DNA is TGCGCCAGCAGCCAAGCTCAGGGCTCTGGGGCCAACGTCCTGACTTTC. Its translation is CASSQAQGSGANVLTF.

V is TRBV4-3 and J is TRBJ1-4, with D perhaps TRBD1 (5 bases). Trimming took off 0 bases at V and 2 bases at J, with 13 bases between the two ends. This CDR3 contains 17 residues. Germline CDR1 LGHNA, CDR2 YSLEER. CDR3 amino acids: CASSQDGPRGTNEKLFF. CDR3 in DNA: TGCGCCAGCAGCCAAGATGGCCCGCGGGGGACTAATGAAAAACTGTTTTTT.

This clone was observed a handful of times. This chain joins TRBV6-5 and TRBJ2-3; D might be TRBD2 (6 bases). With 7 bases removed from V and 3 bases from J, the gap between germline ends came to 11 bases. Germline V gene data show CDR1 as MNHEY and CDR2 as SVGAGI. This CDR3 has 13 amino acids. CDR3 region: CASKNGGTDTQYF. CDR3 nucleotides: TGTGCCAGCAAGAACGGGGGAACAGATACGCAGTATTTT.

The chain uses TRBV11-2 and TRBJ2-1; 12 bases map to TRBD1. Germline-derived CDR1 and CDR2 are SGHAT and FQNNGV. The CDR3 covers 15 residues. V was pared by 5 bases and J by 8 bases, with 7 bases of the junction left unmatched. CDR3 in amino acids: CASSPPGQGAYEQFF. CDR3 DNA: TGTGCCAGCAGCCCCCCGGGACAGGGGGCCTATGAGCAGTTCTTC.

This clone was recorded a few times. The rearrangement links TRBV21-1 to TRBJ2-7; the table names TRBD2, a call not compared with the DNA. TRBV21-1 is recorded as a pseudogene. The CDR3 totals 15 residues. The CDR3 nucleotides are TGTGCCAGCAGGACGGGGCGGGGGTGTTCCTACGAGCAGTACTTC. Its protein is CASRTGRGCSYEQYF.

The V call is TRBV7-2, the J call TRBJ2-6, with D maybe TRBD1 (5 bases). Trimming pared 6 bases from V and 1 base from J, leaving 7 bases between. This CDR3 has 14 amino acids. Germline CDR1 reads SGHTA; CDR2 reads FQGNSA. The CDR3 here is CASRPGSGANVLTF. DNA for the CDR3: TGTGCCAGCAGACCAGGGTCTGGGGCCAACGTCCTGACTTTC.

V usage is TRBV29-1 and J usage is TRBJ2-3; D is perhaps TRBD2 (6 bases). From germline, CDR1 is SQVTM and CDR2 ANQGSEA. Trimming removed 6 bases at V and 4 bases at J, with 17 bases between. CDR3 size: 14 residues. This chain's CDR3 is CSVARSGEADTQYF. The CDR3 DNA sequence: TGCAGCGTAGCACGCTCGGGGGAGGCAGATACGCAGTATTTT.

The chain has TRBV28 and TRBJ2-5, with a weak D call TRBD1 (6 bases). The CDR3 loop spans 14 amino acids. The V gene's germline CDR1 is MDHEN and CDR2 SYDVKM. V lost 6 bases to trimming and J lost 4 bases, with 15 bases between them. This chain's CDR3 is CASRGHPMGETQYF. In DNA, the CDR3 is TGTGCCAGCAGGGGACACCCGATGGGAGAGACCCAGTACTTC.